This T cell receptor (beta chain) comes out of a study of early stage breast cancer tumors. Whole-study results and caveats: Tumors had about 2.4-fold higher T cell density and higher clonality than adjacent normal breast tissue. In about 90% of the 16 patients, blood comparison separated tumor from normal breast.

CDR1 SGHDT and CDR2 YYEEEE come from the germline V gene. The ends lost 0 bases at V and 5 bases at J; junction bases unmatched: 2. The CDR3 has 14 residues. On this clone: Antigen: not known.

Measured with immunoSEQ multiplex PCR; TCRdb has only the in-frame clones, and not every one. The data contain 50,000 to 65,000 clones, under 95% of them singletons. Sequences were obtained from blood. This TCR was sampled from a person aged 65-85 years with breast cancer. V and J are TRBV5-6 and TRBJ1-2; 9 bases map to TRBD1. The CDR3 sequence: CASSLVGQGYGYTF. The CDR3, as DNA: TGTGCCAGCAGCTTGGTGGGACAGGGTTATGGCTACACCTTC.